The present entry profiles one T cell receptor beta chain with its context. This sample is part of a study of blood T cell repertoires in COVID-19. About the research overall: There were acute and convalescent COVID-19 samples, and they came from the United States, Italy and Spain. T cells, B-cell-depleted T cells, or PBMCs supplied cDNA or gDNA.

The CDR3 has 15 residues. J was trimmed by 9 bases and V by 3 bases; bases with no gene match: 10. The germline V gene encodes CDR1 SGHAT and CDR2 FQNNGV. Original data processing: The authors estimated nucleated cell counts from reference gene primer amplification. Measured with immunoSEQ multiplex PCR; TCRdb has only the in-frame clones, and not every one. V, J and clone size reflect that table, while D and trimming were determined from the DNA. The profile shows 100,000 to 150,000 clones, roughly 85% of them singletons. The chain uses TRBV11-2 and TRBJ2-1, with 8 positions matching TRBD2. The receptor's source is a human donor in a cohort sampled during active COVID-19. Sequencing was carried out using peripheral blood. The CDR3 here is CASSFRQWTSLEQFF. The CDR3 coding sequence is TGTGCCAGCAGCTTTAGGCAGTGGACTAGCCTTGAGCAGTTCTTC.